One sample yielded the 29 T cell receptor beta chains listed below, sequenced in a study of CD8 T cells in Susac syndrome. RNA was extracted with the RNeasy kit, and a quantity of about 0.5 to 1 ug was reverse transcribed using random hexamers. A single record per CDR3 protein comes from TCRdb applying MiXCR to the immunoSEQ multiplex PCR reads. Of fewer than 150,000 distinct CDR3 sequences listed, around 90% are singletons. Sequenced sample: CD8+ T cells from PBMCs. The receptors derive from a human donor with multiple sclerosis.

This sequence joins TRBV24-1 and TRBJ2-1, with TRBD1 matching 7 bases. Germline V lookup: CDR1 KGHDR, CDR2 SFDVKD. The J segment lost 9 bases and the V segment lost 4 bases, leaving 8 bases of the junction unmatched. The CDR3 is made up of 14 amino acids. In DNA, the CDR3 is TGTGCCACCAGTGACTTGGGACAGACTTTTGAGCAGTTCTTC. Translating it yields CATSDLGQTFEQFF.

V usage is TRBV7-9 and J usage is TRBJ1-2; maybe TRBD1 (5 bases). Germline assignment: CDR1 SEHNR and CDR2 FQNEAQ (reference sequence). The CDR3 sequence is 13 residues long. The ends were cut back, 5 bases at V and 2 bases at J, with 9 bases in the middle. In DNA form, the CDR3 reads TGTGCCAGCAGCCCGGGACGGAACTATGGCTACACCTTC. Its protein is CASSPGRNYGYTF.

This chain uses TRBV27 with TRBJ2-2; tentatively, D is TRBD2 (6 bases). Germline V gene lookup returns CDR1 MNHEY and CDR2 SMNVEV (reference sequence). Trimming pared 1 base from V and 1 base from J, leaving 16 bases between. This CDR3 region has 18 residues. CDR3 in amino acids: CASSLWPGGAGNTGELFF. The CDR3 nucleotides read TGTGCCAGCAGTTTATGGCCCGGGGGAGCGGGGAACACCGGGGAGCTGTTTTTT.

V is TRBV28 and J is TRBJ2-7, with D possibly TRBD1 on 5 matching bases. Germline assignment: CDR1 MDHEN and CDR2 SYDVKM. Deletions cut 3 bases from V and 3 bases from J, with 12 bases between. The CDR3 has 14 amino acids. CDR3 nucleotide sequence: TGTGCCAGCAGTTTTCTTGGCAGGGACTACGAGCAGTACTTC. Translating it yields CASSFLGRDYEQYF.

CDR3 bases: TGTGCCAGCAGCTCCTCAGGGGGGACGGATGAAAACATTCAGTACTTC. Translated: CASSSSGGTDENIQYF. The chain is built from TRBV5-4 and TRBJ2-4; possibly TRBD1 for D (7 bases). The V end lost 3 bases, the J end lost 5 bases, and 18 bases lay between the germline ends. The CDR3 length is 16 residues. Germline assignment: CDR1 SGHNT and CDR2 YYREEE (reference sequence). The full variable domain, rest sourced from reference TRBV5-4 and TRBJ2-4, is ETGVTQSPTHLIKTRGQQVTLRCSSQSGHNTVSWYQQALGQGPQFIFQYYREEENGRGNFPPRFSGLQFPNYSSELNVNALELDDSALYLCASSSSGGTDENIQYFGAGTRLSVL.

The chain combines TRBV27 with TRBJ2-7; D is unresolved. Trimming removed 6 bases at V and 1 base at J, with 10 bases between. This CDR3 contains 13 residues. Germline V gene data show CDR1 as MNHEY and CDR2 as SMNVEV (reference sequence). CDR3 region: CASSLGPSYEQYF. CDR3 DNA sequence: TGTGCCAGCAGCCTCGGACCTTCCTACGAGCAGTACTTC.

This chain links TRBV4-1 with TRBJ2-3; 8 bases are shared with TRBD2. The CDR3 consists of 16 residues. The J segment lost 2 bases and the V segment lost 0 bases, leaving 4 bases of the junction unmatched. Germline values: CDR1 MGHRA, CDR2 YSYEKL. In nucleotides, the CDR3 is TGCGCCAGCAGCCAAGATCACGGGAGGGCCACAGATACGCAGTATTTT. Residues: CASSQDHGRATDTQYF.

This chain connects TRBV25-1 to TRBJ2-5; D perhaps matches TRBD2 (6 bases). The CDR3 is 14 residues long. Trimming pared 0 bases from V and 9 bases from J, leaving 14 bases between. Germline V gives CDR1 MGHDK, CDR2 SYGVNS. CDR3 sequence reads: CASSEYGGVGAQYF. CDR3 nucleotide sequence: TGTGCCAGCAGTGAATACGGCGGGGTAGGGGCCCAGTACTTC. Using reference TRBV25-1 and TRBJ2-5 for the parts outside the CDR3, the full variable domain is EADIYQTPRYLVIGTGKKITLECSQTMGHDKMYWYQQDPGMELHLIHYSYGVNSTEKGDLSSESTVSRIRTEHFPLTLESARPSHTSQYLCASSEYGGVGAQYFGPGTRLLVL.

The chain is built from TRBV9 and TRBJ2-5; 10 bases fit TRBD2. The CDR3 runs to 14 residues. J lost 5 bases, V lost 4 bases, and 5 bases had no gene match. Germline V gives CDR1 SGDLS, CDR2 YYNGEE. The CDR3 bases are TGTGCCAGCAGCCCTAGCGGGAGTCTGGAGACCCAGTACTTC. Translated: CASSPSGSLETQYF.

The chain employs TRBV27 and TRBJ2-7, with D perhaps assigned TRBD1 or TRBD2 (6 bases each). Between the trimmed V and J ends, which lost 3 bases and 5 bases, there was a span of 32 bases. Per the germline V gene, CDR1 is MNHEY and CDR2 is SMNVEV (reference sequence). CDR3 length: 20 amino acids. The CDR3 here is CASSFPDRPILARSPNEQYF. The CDR3, as DNA: TGTGCCAGCAGTTTCCCTGACAGGCCGATACTAGCCAGATCCCCGAACGAGCAGTACTTC.

Notes on this clonotype: The junction shows a germline mismatch at one end, possibly a read error. J is TRBJ2-7 and V is TRBV27, with unresolved D. Per germline, CDR1 MNHEY and CDR2 SMNVEV (reference sequence). The CDR3 spans 14 residues. CDR3 in DNA: TGTGCCACCTCGAAGGACCGAGACGCGACTCGAAAGAACTTC. Its translation is CATSKDRDATRKNF.

The J gene is TRBJ2-7, the V gene TRBV7-9; the D is unclear. The CDR3 is 18 amino acids. The germline gives CDR1 SEHNR, CDR2 FQNEAQ (reference sequence). Between the trimmed V and J ends, which lost 4 bases and 4 bases, there was a span of 26 bases. CDR3 sequence reads: CASSSHGLDGLKIYEQYF. The CDR3 DNA reads TGTGCCAGCAGCTCCCACGGCCTGGACGGCCTGAAGATTTACGAGCAGTACTTC.

The rearrangement uses TRBV13 and TRBJ2-5, with D possibly being TRBD2 (5 bases). The CDR3 consists of 16 residues. Trimming removed 0 bases at V and 5 bases at J, with 16 bases between. Germline assignment: CDR1 PRHDT and CDR2 FYEKMQ (reference sequence). CDR3 nucleotide sequence: TGTGCCAGCAGCTTAGGGGTTGGAGGATCCATGGAGACCCAGTACTTC. As protein: CASSLGVGGSMETQYF.

This clonotype was counted a single time. The chain links TRBV7-9 to TRBJ1-1, with 7 nucleotides matching TRBD1. Germline CDR1 reads SEHNR; CDR2 reads FQNEAQ (reference sequence). The V gene end was trimmed by 6 bases and the J gene end by 4 bases; junction bases not matched to a gene: 8. This CDR3 has 14 residues. CDR3 in DNA: TGTGCCAGCAGGTTGCTTACAGGGGTCACTGAAGCTTTCTTT. Protein sequence: CASRLLTGVTEAFF.

The V and J genes are TRBV20-1 and TRBJ1-5; no reliable D call. V lost 0 bases, J lost 4 bases, and 13 bases lay in between. The CDR3 loop spans 15 amino acids. CDR1 is DFQATT and CDR2 is SNEGSKA in the germline V gene (reference sequence). The CDR3 DNA reads TGCAGTGCTAGAGATTCGTACGGGATAAATCAGCCCCAGCATTTT. Translation gives CSARDSYGINQPQHF.

This chain links TRBV9 with TRBJ2-5, with 8 bases fitting TRBD2. The CDR3 totals 15 residues. The germline V gene has CDR1 SGDLS and CDR2 YYNGEE. V dropped 5 bases and J dropped 5; count of bases not matched to a gene: 11. CDR3 residues: CASSSSRGGPETQYF. The CDR3 bases are TGTGCCAGCAGTTCCTCCCGGGGGGGACCGGAGACCCAGTACTTC.

This chain links TRBV12-2 with TRBJ1-1; the D call TRBD1 from the table was never checked on the DNA. TRBV12-2 represents a pseudogene. The CDR3 is 17 amino acids. This CDR3 reads CASRLVRQGTMNYEAFF. The DNA of the CDR3 is TGTGCAAGTCGCTTAGTAAGACAGGGGACGATGAATTATGAAGCTTTCTTT.

DNA of the CDR3: TGTGCCAGCAGCTCGACAGGGGGCTCGACTAATGAAAAACTGTTTTTT. It encodes CASSSTGGSTNEKLFF. The V call is TRBV13, the J call TRBJ1-4, with 10 positions matching TRBD1. CDR1 is PRHDT and CDR2 is FYEKMQ in the germline V gene (reference sequence). The CDR3 contains 16 residues. V lost 4 bases and J lost 2; bases outside the gene matches: 4.

In this sample, this clonotype turned up once. This rearrangement joins TRBV27 to TRBJ2-7; D is perhaps TRBD2 (7 bases). The germline V gene has CDR1 MNHEY and CDR2 SMNVEV (reference sequence). CDR3 length equals 14 residues. V was pared by 5 bases and J by 6 bases, with 17 bases between. DNA for the CDR3: TGTGCCAGCAGTACACAGGGTATAGCGGGCGAGCAGTACTTC. It is translated as CASSTQGIAGEQYF.

V usage is TRBV30 and J usage is TRBJ2-7; D not resolved. This CDR3 region has 15 residues. Germline loops: CDR1 GTSNPN, CDR2 SVGIG (reference sequence). V was shortened by 0 bases and J by 2 bases, with 14 bases between the two germline ends. CDR3 nucleotide sequence: TGTGCCTGGAGTGTACGTGGGGAAGCTCCCTACGAGCAGTACTTC. It codes for CAWSVRGEAPYEQYF.

This clonotype showed up just once. This chain uses TRBV7-9 with TRBJ2-7, with TRBD2 identical over 9 bases. Germline V gene data show CDR1 as SEHNR and CDR2 as FQNEAQ (reference sequence). The V segment lost 0 bases and the J segment 4 bases; nucleotides outside the gene matches: 4. The CDR3 totals 15 residues. CDR3 loop: CASSLAPSGKYEQYF. Written as DNA, the CDR3 is TGTGCCAGCAGCTTAGCACCTAGCGGGAAGTACGAGCAGTACTTC.

This sequence joins TRBV4-1 and TRBJ1-2, with 9 nucleotides matching TRBD1. Germline lookup yields CDR1 MGHRA and CDR2 YSYEKL. This CDR3 is built from 16 residues. V trimming: 6 bases; J trimming: 5 bases; junction bases outside the gene matches: 13. Written as DNA, the CDR3 is TGCGCCAGCAGGATGACAGGGGGGCCTGATAAATATGGCTACACCTTC. It specifies CASRMTGGPDKYGYTF.

This clonotype was picked up one time. This sequence joins TRBV27 and TRBJ2-2; D is unclear. This CDR3 has 13 amino acids. Trimming cost V 0 bases and J 9 bases, with 8 bases left between them. CDR1 MNHEY and CDR2 SMNVEV come from the germline V gene (reference sequence). CDR3 nucleotides: TGTGCCAGCAGTTTATCGCAAGTGAGGGAGCTGTTTTTT. It encodes CASSLSQVRELFF.

This rearrangement joins TRBV4-1 to TRBJ2-3, with 7 bases aligning to TRBD2. The ends lost 0 bases at V and 6 bases at J; junction bases unmatched: 0. CDR1 is MGHRA, CDR2 YSYEKL, per germline. This CDR3 has 13 residues. The CDR3 nucleotides are TGCGCCAGCAGCCAAGAGGGGGGGGATACGCAGTATTTT. As protein: CASSQEGGDTQYF.

The chain uses TRBV19 and TRBJ2-1; D is undetermined. CDR3 length: 12 residues. Germline CDR1 and CDR2: LNHDA and SQIVND (reference sequence). Between the trimmed V and J ends, which lost 3 bases and 8 bases, there was a span of 8 bases. The CDR3 reads CASSMWQHEQFF. Written as DNA, the CDR3 is TGTGCCAGTAGTATGTGGCAACATGAGCAGTTCTTC.

The chain's CDR3 is CASNERVTDTQYF. The CDR3 DNA reads as TGTGCCAGCAATGAGAGAGTCACAGATACGCAGTATTTT. This sequence joins TRBV12-3 or TRBV12-4 and TRBJ2-3; D is undetermined. The CDR3 is made up of 13 amino acids. Trimming shortened V by 7 bases and J by 2 bases, and 10 bases separated the two germline ends.

This chain links TRBV7-3 with TRBJ2-1, with 14 bases matching TRBD2. The CDR3 consists of 17 residues. Germline V gives CDR1 SGHTA, CDR2 FQGTGA. V lost 3 bases and J lost 7; bases outside the gene matches: 8. The CDR3 sequence: CASSFQGLAGEWNEQFF. The CDR3 DNA reads as TGTGCCAGCAGCTTCCAGGGACTAGCGGGAGAGTGGAATGAGCAGTTCTTC.

The chain is built from TRBV29-1 and TRBJ1-3; 8 nucleotides match TRBD1. Losses at the gene ends were 6 bases for V and 0 bases for J; bases not matched to a gene: 16. Germline CDR1 and CDR2: SQVTM and ANQGSEA. This CDR3 has 18 residues. The CDR3 DNA reads as TGCAGCGTGGCGGGACAGGATTCTTTTATTGGCTCTGGAAACACCATATATTTT. This codes for CSVAGQDSFIGSGNTIYF.

This chain links TRBV5-1 with TRBJ2-7; D not certain. With 4 bases removed from V and 3 bases from J, the gap between germline ends came to 14 bases. The CDR3 length is 14 residues. CDR1 and CDR2 from the germline V gene are SGHRS and YFSETQ. The CDR3 is CASSQTDLFYEQYF. The CDR3 bases are TGCGCCAGCAGCCAGACGGATTTGTTCTACGAGCAGTACTTC.